The 6 T cell receptor beta chains in this list originate from one sample, sequenced in a study of OX40 agonist ivuxolimab in advanced cancers. Method: immunoSEQ multiplex PCR; TCRdb's copy keeps in-frame clones and lacks some. This table has fewer than 12,000 clones, around 74% appearing once. This sample comprised CD4+ or CD8+ T cells sorted from blood, obtained in a trial of the OX40 agonist ivuxolimab. The receptors were sampled from an adult with an advanced solid tumor such as melanoma, head and neck, liver or kidney cancer.

To note about this clone: This sample includes further DNA sequences coding for the same CDR3. This chain uses TRBV25-1 with TRBJ1-4; 8 bases map to TRBD1. CDR3 size: 15 residues. The junction had 5 bases not matched to a gene; V was cut back by 1 base and J by 7 bases. CDR1 is MGHDK and CDR2 is SYGVNS in the germline V gene. This chain's CDR3 is CASSESGGFGEKLFF. The CDR3 nucleotides read TGTGCCAGCAGTGAATCAGGGGGCTTTGGTGAAAAACTGTTTTTT.

This chain joins TRBV5-1 and TRBJ1-5; D gene ambiguous. The CDR3 runs to 13 residues. Deletions cut 0 bases from V and 1 base from J, with 2 bases between. Germline values: CDR1 SGHRS, CDR2 YFSETQ. The CDR3 region has the DNA TGCGCCAGCAGCTTGGAGAGCAATCAGCCCCAGCATTTT. Encoded protein: CASSLESNQPQHF.

The chain carries TRBV9 and TRBJ2-3; D tentatively fits TRBD1 or TRBD2 (5 bases each). V gave up 3 bases and J gave up 6 bases, with 14 bases separating them. CDR3 length equals 14 residues. CDR1 and CDR2 (germline): SGDLS, YYNGEE. CDR3 DNA: TGTGCCAGCAGCGGAGGGGCTCTTTCGGATACGCAGTATTTT. Its translation: CASSGGALSDTQYF. Full variable domain (missing parts from reference TRBV9 and TRBJ2-3): DSGVTQTPKHLITATGQRVTLRCSPRSGDLSVYWYQQSLDQGLQFLIQYYNGEERAKGNILERFSAQQFPDLHSELNLSSLELGDSALYFCASSGGALSDTQYFGPGTRLTVL.

CDR3 in DNA: TGCGCCAGCAGCCAAGCCCACGGCGGGAGCTACGAGCAGTACTTC. Its translation: CASSQAHGGSYEQYF. This chain uses TRBV4-3 with TRBJ2-7, with TRBD2 identical over 7 bases. Germline CDR1 is LGHNA and CDR2 is YSLEER. The CDR3 has 15 residues. V shed 1 base, J shed 3 bases, and the junction held 6 bases outside the gene matches.

The chain carries TRBV6-1 and TRBJ1-1; no reliable D call. Germline V gives CDR1 MNHNS, CDR2 SASEGT. V was trimmed by 8 bases and J by 3 bases, leaving 13 bases between them. CDR3 length: 13 residues. For the CDR3, the DNA is TGTGCCAGCCGAGGCGGGGATCACACTGAAGCTTTCTTT. Translation gives CASRGGDHTEAFF.

This clone came up once. The chain carries TRBV28 and TRBJ1-3, with 7 bases aligning to TRBD1. V trimming: 2 bases; J trimming: 3 bases; junction bases outside the gene matches: 1. The CDR3 extends over 14 amino acids. CDR1 and CDR2 from the germline V gene are MDHEN and SYDVKM. The CDR3 nucleotides read TGTGCCAGCAGTTTACCAGGGGGTGGAAACACCATATATTTT. Translating it yields CASSLPGGGNTIYF.